The entry below describes one T cell receptor beta chain. Its antigen is still unknown. Clones were sequenced by immunoSEQ multiplex PCR, and TCRdb holds only the in-frame ones, with some missing. This sample has about 110,000 clones, with roughly 89% found just once. The data were obtained in a study of OX40 agonist ivuxolimab in advanced cancers. Across the study: Patients got intravenous ivuxolimab at 0.01 to 10 mg/kg every 2 weeks. Dose-escalation patients had hepatocellular carcinoma, melanoma, renal cell or head and neck cancer.

The length of the CDR3 is 17 residues. The germline gives CDR1 ENHRY, CDR2 SYGVKD. V dropped 0 bases and J dropped 1 base, with 15 bases sitting between them. Overall study results and limits: Undetermined was the antigen specificity of the expanded peripheral T cells.

The V call is TRBV10-3, the J call TRBJ1-1; D not certain. Sequences were derived from CD4+ or CD8+ T cells sorted from blood, sampled in a trial of the OX40 agonist ivuxolimab. This receptor was taken from an adult with an advanced solid tumor such as melanoma, head and neck, liver or kidney cancer. The CDR3: CAISESKASTANTEAFF. The CDR3 nucleotides are TGTGCCATCAGTGAGTCGAAGGCCAGCACTGCGAACACTGAAGCTTTCTTT.